A single sample is the source of the 30 T cell receptor beta chains below, sequenced in a study of control samples from healthy donors and cancer patients. Repertoires were generated with immunoSEQ multiplex PCR, while TCRdb's copy carries only in-frame clones and drops some. The table has about 150,000 clones, around 90% seen once; the top ten hold roughly 3.2%. The sequenced material came from blood. The receptors originated from a man aged 30-40 years in good health.

The chain employs TRBV9 and TRBJ2-1; TRBD2 matches 11 bases. The CDR3 length is 20 residues. From germline, CDR1 is SGDLS and CDR2 YYNGEE. Unmatched junction bases numbered 20, after V lost 3 bases and J lost 6 bases. This CDR3 reads CASSGHFGSGGAGNSNEQFF. The CDR3 bases are TGTGCCAGCAGCGGCCACTTCGGTAGCGGGGGGGCCGGTAACTCCAATGAGCAGTTCTTC.

In regard to this clone: One end of the junction is discordant with germline, which a read error may explain. This rearrangement joins TRBV3-1 (or the pseudogene TRBV3-2) to TRBJ1-4; D is uncertain. Germline V gene data show CDR1 as LGHDT and CDR2 as YNNKEL (reference sequence). CDR3 length: 15 residues. CDR3 region: CASSQGAGTNEKLFF. The CDR3 nucleotides are TGTGCCAGCAGTCAAGGCGCGGGGACTAATGAAAAACTGTTTTTT.

The genes are TRBV6-5 and TRBJ2-7; TRBD2 agrees at 12 bases. Germline V CDR1 and CDR2: MNHEY, SVGAGI. Unmatched junction bases numbered 5, after V lost 0 bases and J lost 5 bases. This CDR3 has 16 amino acids. The CDR3 here is CASSYSASGGANEQYF. For the CDR3, the DNA is TGTGCCAGCAGTTACTCCGCTAGCGGGGGGGCCAACGAGCAGTACTTC.

The rearrangement links TRBV24-1 to TRBJ1-2; D possibly corresponds to TRBD1 (5 bases). The germline CDR1 and CDR2 sequences are KGHDR and SFDVKD. The germline V and J ends were trimmed by 4 bases and 5 bases, with 13 bases remaining between them. CDR3 length equals 14 residues. CDR3 nucleotides: TGTGCCACCAGTGACCCCGAGAGGGGTTATGGCTACACCTTC. Its protein product is CATSDPERGYGYTF.

The rearrangement links TRBV7-2 to TRBJ2-7, with D tentatively TRBD1 or TRBD2 (5 bases each). The germline V and J ends were trimmed by 5 bases and 5 bases, with 19 bases remaining between them. CDR1 and CDR2 (germline): SGHTA, FQGNSA. The length of the CDR3 is 15 residues. CDR3 in DNA: TGTGCCAGCAGCCCCCCCGGTGGGGGTCTCAACGAGCAGTACTTC. Translating it yields CASSPPGGGLNEQYF.

The V call is TRBV11-2, the J call TRBJ2-1; the match to TRBD2 covers 16 bases. Germline values: CDR1 SGHAT, CDR2 FQNNGV. J lost 7 bases, V lost 5 bases, and 11 bases had no gene match. The CDR3 runs to 18 residues. The CDR3 DNA follows: TGTGCCAGCAGCATACCGGGACTAGCGGGGGGGCCGAAGAATGAGCAGTTCTTC. Amino acids: CASSIPGLAGGPKNEQFF. Full variable domain (missing parts from reference TRBV11-2 and TRBJ2-1): EAGVAQSPRYKIIEKRQSVAFWCNPISGHATLYWYQQILGQGPKLLIQFQNNGVVDDSQLPKDRFSAERLKGVDSTLKIQPAKLEDSAVYLCASSIPGLAGGPKNEQFFGPGTRLTVL.

The chain couples TRBV27 to TRBJ1-1, with a weak D call TRBD1 (5 bases). Trimming removed 0 bases from V and 5 bases from J, with 13 bases in between. The CDR3 extends over 15 amino acids. Germline V lookup: CDR1 MNHEY, CDR2 SMNVEV (reference sequence). Here the CDR3 reads CASSLSAWGGTEAFF. DNA of the CDR3: TGTGCCAGCAGTTTATCCGCTTGGGGGGGAACTGAAGCTTTCTTT.

This chain connects TRBV3-1 (or the pseudogene TRBV3-2) to TRBJ1-4; a weak D match, TRBD1 (5 bases). The V end was cut by 1 base, the J end by 8 bases, with 17 bases between. Looked up from germline, CDR1 is LGHDT and CDR2 is YNNKEL (reference sequence). This CDR3 spans 16 amino acids. The CDR3 DNA reads TGTGCCAGCAGCCAAGTGGGGCGGGCCCTGGGAGAAAAACTGTTTTTT. Its translation: CASSQVGRALGEKLFF.

The chain is built from TRBV20-1 and TRBJ1-2; D is ambiguous. Germline V lookup: CDR1 DFQATT, CDR2 SNEGSKA (reference sequence). This CDR3 is 11 amino acids long. Trimming left V 5 bases short and J 4 bases short, with 8 bases between. The CDR3 DNA reads TGCAGTGCTGGAGGGTCCTATGGCTACACCTTC. Protein: CSAGGSYGYTF.

The chain combines TRBV9 with TRBJ2-3; the match to TRBD2 covers 10 bases. The CDR3 contains 15 residues. Germline-derived CDR1 and CDR2 are SGDLS and YYNGEE. Losses at the gene ends were 2 bases for V and 4 bases for J; bases not matched to a gene: 4. CDR3 sequence reads: CASSVGAGGADTQYF. The CDR3 coding sequence is TGTGCCAGCAGCGTGGGAGCGGGGGGGGCAGATACGCAGTATTTT.

The chain is built from TRBV12-5 and TRBJ2-1; possibly TRBD1 or TRBD2 for D (5 bases each). Trimming stripped 9 bases from V and 6 bases from J, with 21 bases between. CDR1 and CDR2 from the germline V gene are LGHNT and FRNRAP. The length of the CDR3 is 15 residues. CDR3 amino acids: CASNTRGQGSNEQFF. CDR3 DNA sequence: TGTGCTAGCAACACGAGGGGTCAAGGTAGCAATGAGCAGTTCTTC.

V gene TRBV21-1 combines with J gene TRBJ1-5. TRBV21-1 is a pseudogene. The CDR3 sequence is 17 residues long. CDR3 sequence: CASTQRRWGVSNQPQHF. The DNA for the CDR3 is TGTGCCAGCACCCAACGGCGGTGGGGAGTGAGCAATCAGCCCCAGCATTTT.

The V and J genes are TRBV29-1 and TRBJ2-7; no firm D call. The ends were cut back, 5 bases at V and 0 bases at J, with 14 bases in the middle. CDR1 is SQVTM, CDR2 ANQGSEA, per germline. This CDR3 has 14 residues. The CDR3: CSVPRQESSYEQYF. CDR3 bases: TGCAGCGTTCCCCGGCAGGAGAGCTCCTACGAGCAGTACTTC.

V is TRBV13 and J is TRBJ1-2, with TRBD1 as a possible D gene (6 bases). Germline V gives CDR1 PRHDT, CDR2 FYEKMQ (reference sequence). V dropped 3 bases and J dropped 6 bases, with 20 bases sitting between them. This CDR3 has 16 amino acids. The CDR3 coding sequence is TGTGCCAGCAGCTTCAGGGGCCCGGGGGGTTCAGATGGCTACACCTTC. The encoded protein is CASSFRGPGGSDGYTF.

The V call is TRBV19, the J call TRBJ2-1; the D is unclear. CDR1 and CDR2 (germline): LNHDA, SQIVND (reference sequence). V lost 7 bases and J 4 bases, leaving 8 bases between the germline ends. The length of the CDR3 is 12 residues. For the CDR3, the DNA is TGTGCCAGTAATTCGCAGTACAATGAGCAGTTCTTC. It translates to CASNSQYNEQFF. The full variable domain, with the rest looked up from reference TRBV19 and TRBJ2-1, is DGGITQSPKYLFRKEGQNVTLSCEQNLNHDAMYWYRQDPGQGLRLIYYSQIVNDFQKGDIAEGYSVSREKKESFPLTVTSAQKNPTAFYLCASNSQYNEQFFGPGTRLTVL.

The CDR3 reads CASSLRPGVDEQFF. CDR3 nucleotide sequence: TGTGCCAGCAGCTTAAGGCCGGGGGTCGATGAGCAGTTCTTC. V gene TRBV7-8 combines with J gene TRBJ2-1, with D possibly matching TRBD2 (6 bases). The CDR3 runs 14 residues. V lost 2 bases, J lost 8 bases, and 13 bases lay in between. Germline V gives CDR1 SGHVS, CDR2 FQNEAQ.

V gene TRBV11-2 combines with J gene TRBJ2-1, with unresolved D. Trimming left V 3 bases short and J 7 bases short, with 16 bases between. The CDR3 sequence is 15 residues long. Germline values: CDR1 SGHAT, CDR2 FQNNGV. The CDR3 protein is CASSFLSHQPNEQFF. The CDR3 DNA follows: TGTGCCAGCAGCTTCCTGTCCCATCAACCTAATGAGCAGTTCTTC.

The chain is built from TRBV9 and TRBJ2-7; 7 nucleotides line up with TRBD1. The trim removed 4 bases at V and 0 bases at J, leaving 4 bases unmatched. Germline loops: CDR1 SGDLS, CDR2 YYNGEE. The CDR3 totals 14 residues. The CDR3 sequence: CASSPGQSSYEQYF. The CDR3 nucleotides are TGTGCCAGCAGCCCGGGACAGAGCTCCTACGAGCAGTACTTC.

The V gene is TRBV6-4, the J gene TRBJ2-1, with TRBD2 identical over 9 bases. The CDR3 has 16 amino acids. Losses at the gene ends were 5 bases for V and 0 bases for J; bases not matched to a gene: 5. CDR1 is MRHNA, CDR2 SNTAGT, per germline. In nucleotides, the CDR3 is TGTGCCAGCAGTTTTAGCGGGGGCTTCTCCTACAATGAGCAGTTCTTC. Amino acids: CASSFSGGFSYNEQFF.

This sequence joins TRBV5-4 and TRBJ1-1; TRBD1 is a possible D gene (5 bases). CDR1 SGHNT and CDR2 YYREEE come from the germline V gene (reference sequence). The CDR3 contains 16 residues. The germline V and J ends were trimmed by 4 bases and 1 base, with 17 bases remaining between them. CDR3 sequence reads: CASSRDPLTSNTEAFF. CDR3 in DNA: TGTGCCAGCAGCCGGGACCCACTCACGTCGAACACTGAAGCTTTCTTT.

This rearrangement joins TRBV6-5 to TRBJ1-1; D call uncertain. The CDR3 runs to 14 residues. CDR1 and CDR2 from the germline V gene are MNHEY and SVGAGI. V lost 2 bases and J lost 2, with 9 bases in between. For the CDR3, the DNA is TGTGCCAGCAGTTACCTCCAGGTTAACACTGAAGCTTTCTTT. It specifies CASSYLQVNTEAFF.

The sample holds a few counts of this clone. The chain is built from TRBV5-1 and TRBJ1-1; D call uncertain. Germline V gives CDR1 SGHRS, CDR2 YFSETQ. The CDR3 consists of 13 residues. Trimming left V 0 bases short and J 1 base short, with 4 bases between. This CDR3 is CASSLGGNTEAFF. DNA for the CDR3: TGCGCCAGCAGCTTGGGCGGGAACACTGAAGCTTTCTTT.

The V gene is TRBV6-5, the J gene TRBJ2-6; no clear D. The CDR3 is 15 amino acids. V was trimmed by 2 bases and J by 2 bases, leaving 7 bases between them. Germline loops: CDR1 MNHEY, CDR2 SVGAGI. The CDR3 loop reads CASSYALPGANVLTF. DNA for the CDR3: TGTGCCAGCAGTTACGCTCTCCCTGGGGCCAACGTCCTGACTTTC.

The chain links TRBV10-3 to TRBJ1-6; the D is unclear. V was clipped by 5 bases and J by 7 bases, with 15 bases between them. This CDR3 contains 15 residues. The V gene's germline CDR1 is ENHRY and CDR2 SYGVKD. The CDR3 here is CAISLETTENSPLHF. The CDR3 DNA reads as TGTGCCATCAGTCTGGAGACAACCGAAAATTCACCCCTCCACTTT.

The CDR3 reads CASGLVVPGGGYTF. Written as DNA, the CDR3 is TGTGCTAGTGGTTTGGTTGTGCCCGGGGGTGGCTACACCTTC. The V gene is TRBV12-5, the J gene TRBJ1-2; TRBD1 might be the D (5 bases). With 0 bases removed from V and 7 bases from J, the gap between germline ends came to 12 bases. The CDR3 is 14 residues long. Looked up from germline, CDR1 is LGHNT and CDR2 is FRNRAP.

The J gene is TRBJ2-3, the V gene TRBV9; 9 bases fit TRBD2. Germline values: CDR1 SGDLS, CDR2 YYNGEE. CDR3 size: 17 residues. V was pared by 0 bases and J by 5 bases, with 10 bases of the junction left unmatched. The CDR3 loop reads CASSVGGAGGLQDTQYF. CDR3 bases: TGTGCCAGCAGCGTAGGCGGTGCGGGGGGGTTGCAAGATACGCAGTATTTT.

The V and J genes are TRBV5-5 and TRBJ2-3, with D perhaps being TRBD1 or TRBD2 (6 bases each). V shed 0 bases and J shed 6 bases, with 14 bases lying between them. The CDR3 runs 15 residues. Germline V gene lookup returns CDR1 SGHKS and CDR2 YYEKEE (reference sequence). DNA for the CDR3: TGTGCCAGCAGCTTGGGAGGGGGGCCGAGCGATACGCAGTATTTT. Translated: CASSLGGGPSDTQYF. The variable domain in full, completed from reference TRBV5-5 and TRBJ2-3, reads DAGVTQSPTHLIKTRGQQVTLRCSPISGHKSVSWYQQVLGQGPQFIFQYYEKEERGRGNFPDRFSARQFPNYSSELNVNALLLGDSALYLCASSLGGGPSDTQYFGPGTRLTVL.

The chain joins TRBV19 to TRBJ1-3, with 7 bases that match TRBD1. CDR1 is LNHDA and CDR2 is SQIVND in the germline V gene (reference sequence). The CDR3 sequence is 16 residues long. V was pared by 6 bases and J by 0 bases, with 8 bases of the junction left unmatched. CDR3: CASSIRGPPSGNTIYF. In nucleotides, the CDR3 is TGTGCCAGTAGCATAAGGGGGCCTCCCTCTGGAAACACCATATATTTT.

The chain employs TRBV7-3 and TRBJ1-2; 7 bases are shared with TRBD1. The CDR3 consists of 15 residues. V shed 0 bases and J 5 bases; nucleotides not matched to a gene: 6. Per the germline V gene, CDR1 is SGHTA and CDR2 is FQGTGA. The CDR3 here is CASSLTESGGYGYTF. Here the CDR3 DNA reads TGTGCCAGCAGCTTAACGGAGTCAGGGGGTTATGGCTACACCTTC.

The chain couples TRBV3-1 (or the pseudogene TRBV3-2) to TRBJ2-3, with D possibly called TRBD1 or TRBD2 (5 bases each). V was clipped by 2 bases and J by 3 bases, with 12 bases between them. The CDR3 contains 15 residues. Germline loops: CDR1 LGHDT, CDR2 YNNKEL (reference sequence). The CDR3 region is CASSQTGAGTDTQYF. CDR3 sequence (DNA): TGTGCCAGCAGCCAAACCGGGGCCGGAACAGATACGCAGTATTTT.